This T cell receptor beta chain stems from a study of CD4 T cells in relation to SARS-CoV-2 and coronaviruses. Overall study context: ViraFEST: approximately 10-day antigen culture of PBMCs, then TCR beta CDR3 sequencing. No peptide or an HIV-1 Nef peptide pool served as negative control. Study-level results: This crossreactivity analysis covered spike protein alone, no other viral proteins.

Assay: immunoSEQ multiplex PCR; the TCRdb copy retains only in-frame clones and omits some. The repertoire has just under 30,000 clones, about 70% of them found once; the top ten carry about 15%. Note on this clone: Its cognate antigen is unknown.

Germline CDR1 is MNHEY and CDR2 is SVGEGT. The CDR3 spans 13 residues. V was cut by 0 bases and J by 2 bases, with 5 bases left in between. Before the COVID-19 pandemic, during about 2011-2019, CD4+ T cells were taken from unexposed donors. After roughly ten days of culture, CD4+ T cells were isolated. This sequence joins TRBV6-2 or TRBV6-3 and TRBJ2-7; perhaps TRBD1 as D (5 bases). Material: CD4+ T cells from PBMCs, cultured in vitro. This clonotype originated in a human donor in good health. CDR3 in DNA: TGTGCCAGCAGTTACTCAGGGGCCTACGAGCAGTACTTC. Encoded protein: CASSYSGAYEQYF.